This T cell receptor (beta chain) came from a study of CD8+ T cells in alopecia areata. Trimming left V 4 bases short and J 0 bases short, with 15 bases between. Germline values: CDR1 MGHRA, CDR2 YSYEKL. The CDR3 sequence is 16 residues long. Extracted from the samples, RNA was reverse transcribed into cDNA to serve as the sequencing template. The protocol was immunoSEQ multiplex PCR, while the TCRdb copy is restricted to in-frame clones and leaves out a portion. This table has about 180,000 clones, about 55% appearing once. The treatment is: oral pan-JAK inhibitor, 5-10 mg twice daily. The specimen was CD8+ T cells sorted from blood, collected at week 24, from a patient treated with tofacitinib. This TCR derives from a human donor with alopecia areata. The chain has TRBV4-1 and TRBJ1-1; perhaps TRBD1 as D (6 bases). The CDR3 nucleotides read TGCGCCAGCAGCCCAACCCGGGACACTTTGAACACTGAAGCTTTCTTT. Encoded protein: CASSPTRDTLNTEAFF.